In its sample, the clone carrying this T cell receptor beta chain was seen once. The antigen is unknown. This sample is part of a study of persistence of HIV-infected CD4 T cells. On the study more broadly: The sample holds CD4+ T cells responsive to CMV or HIV-1 Gag.

Lysates of CMV-infected fibroblasts at approximately 10 ug/mL stimulated these cells. CD40L-negative CD69-negative CD45RO-high memory CD4+ T cells were sorted as populations depleted of antigen-responding cells. Whole-study results and caveats: Rare CMV-responding cells carrying HIV-1 proviruses were not analyzed separately for TCR.

The libraries were made with immunoSEQ version 4 in survey mode. Genomic DNA was diluted to 10 ng/uL, up to roughly 1 ug per sample. Measured with immunoSEQ multiplex PCR; TCRdb has only the in-frame clones, and not every one. The sample yields 30,000 or so clones, 82% seen once. This receptor was identified in an adult man with HIV who was CMV-seropositive. The material sequenced was CD4+ T cells sorted from PBMCs after roughly 18-hour stimulation, taken from a patient who received antiretroviral therapy.

The CDR3 DNA reads TGTGCCAGCAGTCATCTTGGGGGGTGGAATGAAAAACTGTTTTTT. Translated, it gives CASSHLGGWNEKLFF. V is TRBV7-9 and J is TRBJ1-4; maybe TRBD1 (5 bases). CDR3 length equals 15 residues. Germline CDR1 SEHNR, CDR2 FQNEAQ (reference sequence). V lost 6 bases to trimming and J lost 5 bases, with 16 bases between them.